The clone carrying this TCR beta chain was seen a handful of times. The antigen remains unidentified. The sample comes from a study of blood T cells in healthy people across ages. Overall study results and limits: Greater diversity and more naive CD4+ cells were seen in long-lived donors than in aged donors.

CDR3 length equals 13 residues. Germline V lookup: CDR1 MDHEN, CDR2 SYDVKM. Germline trimming cut 6 bases from V and 11 bases from J; bases unmatched to any gene: 11. For the second PCR, which ran for 7 to 11 cycles, a sample-barcoded 5' primer and a J-beta primer mix were used. Each CDR3 protein is one row after TCRdb ran MiXCR on the 5' RACE reads. The sample records over 300,000 distinct CDR3 sequences, about 52% being singletons. This clonotype was sampled from a man in his 60s in good health. The V and J genes are TRBV28 and TRBJ2-5; 8 bases line up with TRBD1. The material sequenced was blood. The CDR3 sequence: CASRRQGLNEQYF. The CDR3 DNA sequence: TGTGCCAGCAGAAGACAGGGGCTCAATGAGCAGTACTTC.